This T cell receptor beta chain was observed in a study of radiation and T cells in renal cell carcinoma. Overall study results and limits: Baseline intratumoral clonotype presence is unknown without pretreatment biopsies.

As to time point: blood 4 weeks post-SBRT, at nephrectomy. Documented treatment: 15 Gy SBRT to primary tumor, nephrectomy 4 weeks later. Nephrectomy followed 15 Gy stereotactic body radiation by 4 weeks. Radiation-treated patients gave blood at baseline, week 2 and week 4. Germline CDR1 SGHNT, CDR2 YYREEE (reference sequence). The germline V and J ends were trimmed by 0 bases and 1 base, with 13 bases remaining between them. CDR3 length: 16 residues. To note about this clone: Its antigen is as yet unknown.

TCRdb's copy holds only in-frame clones and misses some; the assay was immunoSEQ multiplex PCR. The sample records some 97,000 clones, around 84% being singletons. This chain uses TRBV5-4 with TRBJ1-1; tentative D call: TRBD1 (5 bases). The sequencing used blood, collected from a patient whose treatment included radiotherapy and nephrectomy. This clonotype originated in a man aged 55-75 years with renal cell carcinoma. For the CDR3, the DNA is TGTGCCAGCAGCTTGGCCGGGGGGGGTTCGAACACTGAAGCTTTCTTT. This codes for CASSLAGGGSNTEAFF.